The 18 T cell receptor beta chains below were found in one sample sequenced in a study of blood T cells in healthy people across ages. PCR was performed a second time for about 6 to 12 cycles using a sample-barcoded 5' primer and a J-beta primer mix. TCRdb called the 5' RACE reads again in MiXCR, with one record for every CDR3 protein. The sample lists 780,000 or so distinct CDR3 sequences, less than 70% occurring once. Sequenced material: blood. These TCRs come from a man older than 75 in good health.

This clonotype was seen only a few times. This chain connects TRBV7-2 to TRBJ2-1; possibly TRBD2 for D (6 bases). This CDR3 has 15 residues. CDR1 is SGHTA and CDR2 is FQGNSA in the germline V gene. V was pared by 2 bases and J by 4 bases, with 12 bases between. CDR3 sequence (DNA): TGTGCCAGCAGCTTACGACGGGAGCGTTACAATGAGCAGTTCTTC. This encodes CASSLRRERYNEQFF. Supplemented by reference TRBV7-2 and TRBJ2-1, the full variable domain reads GAGVSQSPSNKVTEKGKDVELRCDPISGHTALYWYRQSLGQGLEFLIYFQGNSAPDKSGLPSDRFSAERTGGSVSTLTIQRTQQEDSAVYLCASSLRRERYNEQFFGPGTRLTVL.

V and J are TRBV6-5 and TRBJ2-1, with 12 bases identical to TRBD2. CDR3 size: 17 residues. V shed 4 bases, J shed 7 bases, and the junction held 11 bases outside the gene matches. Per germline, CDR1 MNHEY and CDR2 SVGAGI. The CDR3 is CASSSPALAGGPNEQFF. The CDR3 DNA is TGTGCCAGCAGTTCCCCGGCCCTAGCGGGAGGGCCTAATGAGCAGTTCTTC.

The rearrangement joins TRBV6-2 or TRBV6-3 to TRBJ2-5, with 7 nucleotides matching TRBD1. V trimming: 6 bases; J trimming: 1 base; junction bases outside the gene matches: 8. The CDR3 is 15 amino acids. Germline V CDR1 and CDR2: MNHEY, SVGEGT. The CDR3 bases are TGTGCCAGCAGAACCCGGGACAGACCCCAAGAGACCCAGTACTTC. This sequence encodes CASRTRDRPQETQYF.

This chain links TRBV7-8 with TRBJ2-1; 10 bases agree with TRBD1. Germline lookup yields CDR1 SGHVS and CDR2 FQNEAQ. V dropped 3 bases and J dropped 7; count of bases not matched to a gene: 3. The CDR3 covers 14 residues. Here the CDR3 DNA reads TGTGCCAGCAGCTTTCGGGACAGGGGAAATGAGCAGTTCTTC. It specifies CASSFRDRGNEQFF.

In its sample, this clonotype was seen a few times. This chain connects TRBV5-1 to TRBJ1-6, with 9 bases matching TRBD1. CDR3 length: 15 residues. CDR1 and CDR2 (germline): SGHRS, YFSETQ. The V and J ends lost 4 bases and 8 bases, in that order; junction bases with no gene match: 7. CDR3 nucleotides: TGCGCCAGCAGCCCCGGGGACAGGGACGATTCACCCCTCCACTTT. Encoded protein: CASSPGDRDDSPLHF. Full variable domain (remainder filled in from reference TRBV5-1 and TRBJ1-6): KAGVTQTPRYLIKTRGQQVTLSCSPISGHRSVSWYQQTPGQGLQFLFEYFSETQRNKGNFPGRFSGRQFSNSRSEMNVSTLELGDSALYLCASSPGDRDDSPLHFGNGTRLTVT.

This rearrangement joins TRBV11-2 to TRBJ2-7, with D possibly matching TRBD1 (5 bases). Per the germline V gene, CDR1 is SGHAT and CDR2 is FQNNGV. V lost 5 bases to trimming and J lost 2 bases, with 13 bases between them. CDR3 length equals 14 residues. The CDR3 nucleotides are TGTGCCAGCAGCATTAGCAGGGCCCCCTACGAGCAGTACTTC. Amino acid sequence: CASSISRAPYEQYF.

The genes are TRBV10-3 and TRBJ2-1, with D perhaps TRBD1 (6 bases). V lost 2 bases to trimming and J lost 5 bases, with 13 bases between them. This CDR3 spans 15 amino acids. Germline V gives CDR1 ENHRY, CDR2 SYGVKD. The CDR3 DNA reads TGTGCCATCAGTGAGGGGACACTGACCAACAATGAGCAGTTCTTC. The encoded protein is CAISEGTLTNNEQFF.

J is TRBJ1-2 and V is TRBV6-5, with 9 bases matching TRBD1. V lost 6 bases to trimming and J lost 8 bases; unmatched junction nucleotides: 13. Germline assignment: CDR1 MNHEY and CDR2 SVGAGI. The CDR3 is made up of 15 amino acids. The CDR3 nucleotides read TGTGCCAGCAGCCCCCCGACAGGGGGTATGAAAGGCTACACCTTC. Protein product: CASSPPTGGMKGYTF.

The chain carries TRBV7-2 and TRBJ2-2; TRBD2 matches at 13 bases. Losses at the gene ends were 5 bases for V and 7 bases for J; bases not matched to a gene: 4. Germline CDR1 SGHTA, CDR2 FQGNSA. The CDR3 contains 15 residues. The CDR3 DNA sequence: TGTGCCAGCAGCCGGACTAGCGGGAGCGGCGGGGAGCTGTTTTTT. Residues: CASSRTSGSGGELFF.

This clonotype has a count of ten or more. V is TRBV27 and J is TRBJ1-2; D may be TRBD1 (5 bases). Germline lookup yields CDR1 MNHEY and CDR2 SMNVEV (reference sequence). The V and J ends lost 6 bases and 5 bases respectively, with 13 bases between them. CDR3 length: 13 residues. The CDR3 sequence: CASSPGLGYGYTF. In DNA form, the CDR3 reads TGTGCCAGCAGCCCGGGGCTCGGATATGGCTACACCTTC.

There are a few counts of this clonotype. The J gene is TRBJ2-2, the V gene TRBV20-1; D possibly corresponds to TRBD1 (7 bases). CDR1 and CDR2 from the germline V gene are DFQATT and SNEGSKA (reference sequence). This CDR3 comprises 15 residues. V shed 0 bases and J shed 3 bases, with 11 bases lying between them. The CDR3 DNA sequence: TGCAGTGCTAGAGACAGGAGGGGGCACACCGGGGAGCTGTTTTTT. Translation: CSARDRRGHTGELFF.

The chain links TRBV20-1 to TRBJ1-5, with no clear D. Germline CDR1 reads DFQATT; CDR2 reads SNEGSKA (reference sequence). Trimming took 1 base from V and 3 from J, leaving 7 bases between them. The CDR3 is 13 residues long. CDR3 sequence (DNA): TGCAGTGCTAGAGTGGCTGACAATCAGCCCCAGCATTTT. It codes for CSARVADNQPQHF.

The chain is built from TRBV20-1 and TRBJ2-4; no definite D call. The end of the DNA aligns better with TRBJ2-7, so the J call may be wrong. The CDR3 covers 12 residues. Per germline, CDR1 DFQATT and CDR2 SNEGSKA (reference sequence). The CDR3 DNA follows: TGCAGTGCTAGCGAGATGGGCTACGAGCAGTACTTC. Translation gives CSASEMGYEQYF.

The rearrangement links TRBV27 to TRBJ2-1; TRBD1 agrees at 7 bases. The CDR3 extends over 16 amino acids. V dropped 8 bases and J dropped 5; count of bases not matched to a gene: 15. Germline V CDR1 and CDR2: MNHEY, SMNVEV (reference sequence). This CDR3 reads CASLRTTGWIDNEQFF. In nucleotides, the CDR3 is TGTGCCAGCCTGAGAACGACAGGGTGGATTGACAATGAGCAGTTCTTC.

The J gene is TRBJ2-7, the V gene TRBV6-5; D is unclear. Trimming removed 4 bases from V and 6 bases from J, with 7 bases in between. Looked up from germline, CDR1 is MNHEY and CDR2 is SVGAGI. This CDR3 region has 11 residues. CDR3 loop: CASSSPAEQYF. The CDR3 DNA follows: TGTGCCAGCAGTTCCCCTGCCGAGCAGTACTTC.

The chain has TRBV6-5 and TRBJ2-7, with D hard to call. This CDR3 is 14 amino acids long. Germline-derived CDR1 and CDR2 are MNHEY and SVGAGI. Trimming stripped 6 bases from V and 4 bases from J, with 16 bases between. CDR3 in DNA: TGTGCCAGCAGCCCGTGTGGTCGCAGGTACGAGCAGTACTTC. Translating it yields CASSPCGRRYEQYF.

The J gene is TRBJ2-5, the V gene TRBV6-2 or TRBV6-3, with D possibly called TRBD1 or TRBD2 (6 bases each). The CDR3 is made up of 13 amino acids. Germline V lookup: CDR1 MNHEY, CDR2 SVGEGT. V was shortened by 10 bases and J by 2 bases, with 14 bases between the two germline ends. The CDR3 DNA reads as TGTGCCACCTTAAGGGGGAGGCAAGAGACCCAGTACTTC. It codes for CATLRGRQETQYF.

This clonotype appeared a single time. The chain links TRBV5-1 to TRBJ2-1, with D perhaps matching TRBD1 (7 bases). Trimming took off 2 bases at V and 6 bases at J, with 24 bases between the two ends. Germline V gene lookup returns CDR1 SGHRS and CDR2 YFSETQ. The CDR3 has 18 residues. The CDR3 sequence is CASSFLRTGPTGANEQFF. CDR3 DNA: TGCGCCAGCAGCTTTCTTCGGACAGGCCCCACGGGGGCCAATGAGCAGTTCTTC.